Given below is one T cell receptor beta chain in context. The antigen it binds to is not known. Base qualities are not provided; no much larger clone lies one nucleotide away. The data stem from a study of blood T cell repertoires in COVID-19 (dated by TCRdb to about 2020). The study in broad terms: Collaborator samples came from the United States, Italy and Spain and covered acute and convalescent phases of COVID-19. The sample metadata nearly always contained a de-identified subject ID, COVID-19 status, age in years and sex. Where HLA class I and class II types were available, the types were taken from metadata supplied by the sample provider, not from assay-based typing. Deeply sampled blood TCRbeta repertoires from subjects exposed to, actively infected with, or recovered from COVID-19 were included in the dataset. The samples were drawn from the first 160 participants of the ongoing ImmuneRACE study and from under 1,500 subjects provided by 6 global collaborators. The repertoires were made available in a free public database intended to serve as a resource for research on the immune response to SARS-CoV-2. The material from the prospective study consisted of cDNA or gDNA derived from T cells, B-cell-depleted T cells, or PBMCs. Points the paper makes about the study in general: Clinical and demographic metadata were provided uncurated, with the amount varying by source and participant.

The immunoSEQ Assay, a bias-controlled multiplex PCR, was used to amplify TCRbeta CDR3 regions from genomic DNA. The study's own analysis went as follows. The number of nucleated cells in each sample was estimated by amplification of reference gene primers within the assay. To quantify the absolute abundance of each unique TCRbeta CDR3 rearrangement, sequence reads were collapsed and filtered. Productive Simpson clonality was computed per sample as the square root of Simpson's diversity index over productive rearrangements. Sourced from immuneACCESS, this table was stored by TCRdb with only in-frame sequences that have V and J called. A share of the clones is absent; for the studies checked, an unresolved V gene accounts for under half, and the remainder has no known explanation. V, J and clone size were drawn from that table, and D and trimming were deduced from the DNA. In this sample the table shows approximately 210,000 clones, 80% to 90% of which occur a single time. Less than 3.5% of the sample goes to the ten largest clones.

Each collaborating institution followed its own protocols to collect whole blood in K2EDTA tubes. Collaborator samples were shipped for TCRbeta analysis as frozen whole blood, isolated PBMCs, or DNA extracted from either sample type. The CDR3 numbers 14 residues from cysteine through phenylalanine. Only the CDR3 portion is preserved as DNA: 42 bases, with reading frame beginning at the first base. The V end gives up 8 bases and the J end 5 bases, leaving 9 bases in the junction not matched to a gene. Reading the germline V gene gives CDR1 SNHLY and CDR2 FYNNEI. This receptor chain uses TRBV2 and TRBJ2-5, with 9 middle bases fitting TRBD2. The sequence was obtained from a man aged 45 to 65 with active or convalescent COVID-19. Sequenced sample: peripheral blood. The CDR3 protein: CASWASGVQETQYF. The DNA sequence reads TGTGCCAGCTGGGCTAGCGGGGTCCAGGAGACCCAGTACTTC.